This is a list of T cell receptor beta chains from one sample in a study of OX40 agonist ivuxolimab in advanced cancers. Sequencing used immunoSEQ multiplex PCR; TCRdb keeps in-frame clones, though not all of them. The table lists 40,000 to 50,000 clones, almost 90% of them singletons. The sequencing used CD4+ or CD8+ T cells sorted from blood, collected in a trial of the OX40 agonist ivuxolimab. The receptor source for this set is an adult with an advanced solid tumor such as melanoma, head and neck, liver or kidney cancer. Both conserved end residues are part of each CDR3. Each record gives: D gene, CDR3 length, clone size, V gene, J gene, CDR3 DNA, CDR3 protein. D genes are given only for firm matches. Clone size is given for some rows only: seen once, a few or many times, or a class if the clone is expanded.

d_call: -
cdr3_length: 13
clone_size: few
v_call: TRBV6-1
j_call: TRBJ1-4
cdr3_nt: TGTGCCAGCAGTCCAGTCTGGAGTGAAAAACTGTTTTTT
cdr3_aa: CASSPVWSEKLFF

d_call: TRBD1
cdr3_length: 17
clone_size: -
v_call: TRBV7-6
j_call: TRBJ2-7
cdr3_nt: TGTGCCAGCAGCGACTATCACAGGGGCGGCTTGATGAGAGAGCAGTACTTC
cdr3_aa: CASSDYHRGGLMREQYF

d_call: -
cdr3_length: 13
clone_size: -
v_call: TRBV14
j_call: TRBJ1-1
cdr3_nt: TGTGCCAGCAGCTGGGGGATAAACACTGAAGCTTTCTTT
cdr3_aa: CASSWGINTEAFF

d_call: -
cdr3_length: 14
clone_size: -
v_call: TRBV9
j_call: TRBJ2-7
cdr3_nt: TGTGCCAGCAGCGGGTTCGAGTTTTCCTACGAGCAGTACTTC
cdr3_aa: CASSGFEFSYEQYF

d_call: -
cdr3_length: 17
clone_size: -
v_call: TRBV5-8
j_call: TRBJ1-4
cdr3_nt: TGTGCCAGCAGCCCTCTCGTAGGGGGGGCCGGTAATGAAAAACTGTTTTTT
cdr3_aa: CASSPLVGGAGNEKLFF

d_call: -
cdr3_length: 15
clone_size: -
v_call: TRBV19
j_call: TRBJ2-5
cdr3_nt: TGTGCCAGTAGTATAGCTGCAGGGGCGGCAGAGACCCAGTACTTC
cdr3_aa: CASSIAAGAAETQYF

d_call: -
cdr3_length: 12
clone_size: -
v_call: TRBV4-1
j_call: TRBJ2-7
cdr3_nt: TGCGCCAGCAGCCAAGGAACTTCTCGCACGTACTTC
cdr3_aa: CASSQGTSRTYF

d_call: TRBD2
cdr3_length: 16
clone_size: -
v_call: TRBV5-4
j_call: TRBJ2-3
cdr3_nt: TGTGCCAGCAGCTTGGTGAGCGGGAGGAGGACAGATACGCAGTATTTT
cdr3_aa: CASSLVSGRRTDTQYF

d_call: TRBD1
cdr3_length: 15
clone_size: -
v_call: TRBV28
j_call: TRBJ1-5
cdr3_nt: TGTGCCAGCAGTTTATCAGGGGGCAGCAATCAGCCCCAGCATTTT
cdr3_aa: CASSLSGGSNQPQHF

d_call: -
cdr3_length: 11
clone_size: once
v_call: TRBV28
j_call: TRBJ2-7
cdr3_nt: TGTGCCAGCAGCCTAAACTACGAGCAGTACTTC
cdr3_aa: CASSLNYEQYF

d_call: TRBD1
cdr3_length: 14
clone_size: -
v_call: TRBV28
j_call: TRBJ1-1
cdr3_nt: TGTGCCAGCAGGGAGGGACAGGTGAACACTGAAGCTTTCTTT
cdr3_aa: CASREGQVNTEAFF

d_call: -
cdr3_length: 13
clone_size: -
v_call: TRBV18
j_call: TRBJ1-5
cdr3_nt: TGTGCCAGCTCACCACGGGCCGAGCAGCCCCAGCATTTT
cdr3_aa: CASSPRAEQPQHF

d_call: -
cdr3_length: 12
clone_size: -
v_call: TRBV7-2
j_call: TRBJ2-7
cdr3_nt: TGTGCCAGCAGCTCCGACACGTACGAGCAGTACTTC
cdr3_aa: CASSSDTYEQYF

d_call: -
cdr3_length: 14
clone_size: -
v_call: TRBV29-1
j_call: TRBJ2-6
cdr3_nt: TGCAGCGTCGTGCAGGGCTCTGGGGCCAACGTCCTGACTTTC
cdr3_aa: CSVVQGSGANVLTF

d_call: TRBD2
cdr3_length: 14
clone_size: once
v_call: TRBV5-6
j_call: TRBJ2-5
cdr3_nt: TGTGCCAGCAGCTTAGGGAGCGGGAAAGAGACCCAGTACTTC
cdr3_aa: CASSLGSGKETQYF

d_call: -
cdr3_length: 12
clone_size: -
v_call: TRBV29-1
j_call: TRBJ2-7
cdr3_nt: TGCAGCGTCGATTCCCGCGGCTACGAGCAGTACTTC
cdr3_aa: CSVDSRGYEQYF

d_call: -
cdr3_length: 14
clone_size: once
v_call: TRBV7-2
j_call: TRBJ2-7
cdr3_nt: TGTGCCAGCAGCTTACCCAATGGGCCCCACGAGCAGTACTTC
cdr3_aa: CASSLPNGPHEQYF

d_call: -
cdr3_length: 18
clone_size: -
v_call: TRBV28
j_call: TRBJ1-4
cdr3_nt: TGTGCCAGCAAACAGGGACTAAGGTTTATTACCGTTGAAGAAAAACTGTTTTTT
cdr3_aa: CASKQGLRFITVEEKLFF

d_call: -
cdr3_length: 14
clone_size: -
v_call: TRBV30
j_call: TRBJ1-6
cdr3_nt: TGTGCCCGGCAGGGAGAATATATCGGTTCACCCCTCCACTTT
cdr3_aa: CARQGEYIGSPLHF

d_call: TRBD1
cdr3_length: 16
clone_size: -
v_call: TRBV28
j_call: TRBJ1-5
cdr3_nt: TGTGCCAGCAGTTTACGACAGGGCTATAGCAATCAGCCCCAGCATTTT
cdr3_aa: CASSLRQGYSNQPQHF

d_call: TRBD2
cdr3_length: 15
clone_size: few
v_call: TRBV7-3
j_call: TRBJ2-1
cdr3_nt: TGTGCCAGCAGCATCGCAGCGGGAGCACGAAATGAGCAGTTCTTC
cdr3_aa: CASSIAAGARNEQFF

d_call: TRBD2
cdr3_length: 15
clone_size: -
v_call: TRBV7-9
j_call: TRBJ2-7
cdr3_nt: TGTGCCAGCAGCGCAGGTGGACTAGCAACCTACGAGCAGTACTTC
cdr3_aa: CASSAGGLATYEQYF

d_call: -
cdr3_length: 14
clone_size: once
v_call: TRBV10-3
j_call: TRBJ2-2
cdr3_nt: TGTGCCATCAGGGGGGGAGTGTCCACCGGGGAGCTGTTTTTT
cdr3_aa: CAIRGGVSTGELFF